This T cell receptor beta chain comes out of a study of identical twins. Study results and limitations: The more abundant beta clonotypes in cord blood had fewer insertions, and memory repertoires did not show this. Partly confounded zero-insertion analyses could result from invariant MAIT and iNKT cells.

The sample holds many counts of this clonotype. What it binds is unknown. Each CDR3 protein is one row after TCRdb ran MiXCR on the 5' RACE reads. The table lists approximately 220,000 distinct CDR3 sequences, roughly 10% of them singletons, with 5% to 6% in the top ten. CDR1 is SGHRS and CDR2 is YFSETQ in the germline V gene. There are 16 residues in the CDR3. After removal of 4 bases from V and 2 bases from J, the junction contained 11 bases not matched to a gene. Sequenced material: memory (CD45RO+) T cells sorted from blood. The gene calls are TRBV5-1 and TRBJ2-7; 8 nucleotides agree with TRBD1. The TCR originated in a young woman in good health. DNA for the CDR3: TGCGCCAGCAGCCCTCTATCGACAGGGGAAGCCTACGAGCAGTACTTC. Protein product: CASSPLSTGEAYEQYF.